This T cell receptor (beta chain) was documented in a study of T cells in Graves' hyperthyroidism and ophthalmopathy. Study conclusions and caveats: Stable hyperthyroidism and ophthalmopathy were separated using 13 V-J signatures.

There were TCR beta CDR3 regions amplified from RNA transcripts. First-round RT-PCR of the TCR CDR3 relied on the HTBI primer set. TCRdb ran MiXCR on the multiplex PCR reads and lists one entry per CDR3 protein. This sample carries approximately 98,000 distinct CDR3 sequences, around 40% of them seen once, and the ten largest clones take roughly 10%. Patients counted as stable if ophthalmopathy did not develop within 18 months. Patients aged 18 to 65 had newly diagnosed hyperthyroidism that had lasted under 2 months. Used for diagnoses were clinical symptoms, serum thyroxine and TRAb, thyroid ultrasound and orbital computed tomography. This clonotype was seen at least ten times. Its cognate antigen is unknown. The receptor's source is a woman in her thirties with Graves' hyperthyroidism. The material sequenced was peripheral blood or thyroid tissue (not recorded which).

Here the CDR3 reads CSADLAGAWVTQYF. DNA of the CDR3: TGCAGTGCGGACCTAGCGGGAGCATGGGTTACGCAGTATTTT. The rearrangement joins TRBV20-1 to TRBJ2-3, with 10 positions matching TRBD2. This CDR3 is built from 14 residues. The V and J ends lost 6 bases and 8 bases, in that order; junction bases with no gene match: 11. CDR1 DFQATT and CDR2 SNEGSKA come from the germline V gene (reference sequence).